Given below is one T cell receptor (beta chain) in context. CDR1 is GTSNPN, CDR2 SVGIG, per germline (reference sequence). CDR3 length: 12 residues. Trimming cost V 7 bases and J 3 bases, with 13 bases left between them. The table came from immunoSEQ multiplex PCR; TCRdb's copy has only in-frame clones and leaves some out. The sample holds about 130,000 clones; 90% to 95% are singletons and the top ten take about 1.7%. The data were taken from a study of control samples from healthy donors and cancer patients. The chain recombines TRBV30 with TRBJ2-7, with D hard to call. This clonotype was obtained from a man aged 50 to 59 with head and neck cancer. Sequenced input: PBMCs. The CDR3 DNA reads TGTGCCTCTTCGAACGGTATCTACGAGCAGTACTTC. Its translation is CASSNGIYEQYF.